The 6 T cell receptor beta chains in this list originate from one sample, sequenced in a study of cytomegalovirus exposure and HLA in healthy donors. Researchers ran the PCR with 60 Vbeta and 13 Jbeta primers. Using immunoSEQ multiplex PCR, the repertoire was profiled, and TCRdb retains in-frame clones only, with some absent. This sample's clone table lists around 35,000 clones. The sample was PBMCs. These receptors all stem from a woman in her 40s in good health and CMV-seropositive.

The rearrangement uses TRBV5-6 and TRBJ2-1; no clear D. The CDR3 spans 14 residues. V lost 0 bases to trimming and J lost 3 bases, with 7 bases between them. The germline V gene has CDR1 SGHDT and CDR2 YYEEEE. DNA of the CDR3: TGTGCCAGCAGCTTGGTACAGAACTACAATGAGCAGTTCTTC. Translated: CASSLVQNYNEQFF.

V is TRBV30 and J is TRBJ1-4; D perhaps matches TRBD1 (5 bases). This CDR3 region has 18 residues. Germline CDR1 reads GTSNPN; CDR2 reads SVGIG (reference sequence). Between the trimmed V and J ends, which lost 1 base and 7 bases, there was a span of 25 bases. The CDR3, as DNA: TGTGCCTGGAGTGCCAATTTAGCCGGTGGGACTGGGAGTGAAAAACTGTTTTTT. It is translated as CAWSANLAGGTGSEKLFF.

The DNA for the CDR3 is TGTGCCACCAGCAGAGGGGACACCACCTACGAGCAGTACTTC. Protein sequence: CATSRGDTTYEQYF. The V and J genes are TRBV15 and TRBJ2-7; tentatively, D is TRBD1 (6 bases). With 1 base removed from V and 2 bases from J, the gap between germline ends came to 9 bases. The CDR3 length is 14 residues. Germline values: CDR1 LNHNV, CDR2 YYDKDF (reference sequence).

The chain carries TRBV2 and TRBJ1-1, with D possibly matching TRBD1 (5 bases). The CDR3 has 12 residues. CDR1 is SNHLY and CDR2 is FYNNEI in the germline V gene. V was clipped by 6 bases and J by 11 bases, with 16 bases between them. In nucleotides, the CDR3 is TGTGCCAGCAGGGCCACAGGCCCCTGGGCTTTCTTT. Translation gives CASRATGPWAFF.

The chain links TRBV30 to TRBJ1-2; a weak D match, TRBD1 (6 bases). This CDR3 contains 14 residues. Germline lookup yields CDR1 GTSNPN and CDR2 SVGIG (reference sequence). The V end was cut by 4 bases, the J end by 5 bases, with 17 bases between. CDR3 nucleotides: TGTGCCTGGATAGGTGGCAGGGGCTTTTATGGCTACACCTTC. It codes for CAWIGGRGFYGYTF.

The chain links TRBV5-5 to TRBJ2-5, with 7 bases aligning to TRBD1. V lost 3 bases to trimming and J lost 5 bases; unmatched junction nucleotides: 10. The CDR3 loop spans 15 amino acids. Germline CDR1 and CDR2: SGHKS and YYEKEE (reference sequence). Here the CDR3 reads CASSSRQGQGETQYF. The DNA for the CDR3 is TGTGCCAGCAGCTCCAGACAGGGACAAGGGGAGACCCAGTACTTC.